Listed here are 31 T cell receptor beta chains from one sample, sequenced in a study of blood T cell repertoires in COVID-19. Assay: immunoSEQ multiplex PCR; the TCRdb copy retains only in-frame clones and omits some. The sample yields a few hundred thousand clones, approximately 77% seen once. Sequencing used peripheral blood. Every receptor here comes from a woman aged 18-35 years with acute or convalescent COVID-19.

The chain recombines TRBV7-9 with TRBJ2-1, with 8 bases matching TRBD2. V lost 1 base, J lost 0 bases, and 5 bases stayed unmatched. Germline V gives CDR1 SEHNR, CDR2 FQNEAQ (reference sequence). The CDR3 is 17 residues long. This chain's CDR3 is CASSLGIGGASYNEQFF. Written as DNA, the CDR3 is TGTGCCAGCAGCTTAGGGATCGGGGGGGCCTCCTACAATGAGCAGTTCTTC.

The count of this clone is one. Here the CDR3 reads CASALTGSPNYGYTF. The CDR3 bases are TGTGCCAGCGCCCTGACAGGGTCACCTAACTATGGCTACACCTTC. The chain has TRBV6-5 and TRBJ1-2; TRBD1 agrees at 7 bases. Trimming removed 8 bases from V and 0 bases from J; junction bases left unmatched: 9. The length of the CDR3 is 15 residues. Looked up from germline, CDR1 is MNHEY and CDR2 is SVGAGI.

This chain connects TRBV6-5 to TRBJ1-2; D ambiguous. Trimming cost V 0 bases and J 2 bases, with 13 bases left between them. The CDR3 has 16 residues. CDR1 is MNHEY, CDR2 SVGAGI, per germline. CDR3 sequence reads: CASSYSKAGLNYGYTF. DNA of the CDR3: TGTGCCAGCAGTTACTCGAAGGCGGGTTTGAACTATGGCTACACCTTC.

The chain has TRBV18 and TRBJ2-1; 9 nucleotides align to TRBD2. J gave up 8 bases and V 2 bases, and 1 base lay outside the gene matches. Per germline, CDR1 KGHSH and CDR2 LQKENI. The CDR3 runs 13 residues. The CDR3: CASSPRTSDEQFF. The CDR3 DNA reads TGTGCCAGCTCACCAAGGACTAGCGATGAGCAGTTCTTC.

The gene calls are TRBV30 and TRBJ1-2, with D possibly TRBD1 on 5 matching bases. The CDR3 is 15 residues long. The V end was cut by 1 base, the J end by 2 bases, with 14 bases between. Looked up from germline, CDR1 is GTSNPN and CDR2 is SVGIG (reference sequence). The CDR3 sequence: CAWSAPSQGNYGYTF. Written as DNA, the CDR3 is TGTGCCTGGAGTGCCCCCTCGCAGGGCAACTATGGCTACACCTTC.

The chain joins TRBV6-5 to TRBJ1-4; 10 bases agree with TRBD1. The V gene's germline CDR1 is MNHEY and CDR2 SVGAGI. Losses at the gene ends were 4 bases for V and 6 bases for J; bases not matched to a gene: 8. CDR3 size: 16 residues. The CDR3 sequence: CASSSDRGTGDEKLFF. CDR3 nucleotide sequence: TGTGCCAGCAGTTCAGACCGCGGGACAGGGGATGAAAAACTGTTTTTT.

The chain has TRBV15 and TRBJ2-5; TRBD1 agrees at 7 bases. CDR3 size: 16 residues. Germline assignment: CDR1 LNHNV and CDR2 YYDKDF (reference sequence). The trim removed 4 bases at V and 4 bases at J, leaving 12 bases unmatched. Here the CDR3 reads CATSKGASARVETQYF. For the CDR3, the DNA is TGTGCCACCAGCAAGGGGGCATCTGCGCGGGTAGAGACCCAGTACTTC.

This chain links TRBV6-5 with TRBJ1-2; D uncertain. The V gene lost 0 bases and the J gene lost 2 bases, with 7 bases spanning the gap. Germline assignment: CDR1 MNHEY and CDR2 SVGAGI. The CDR3 contains 14 residues. CDR3 coding DNA: TGTGCCAGCAGTTACTCGCCGGGGAACTATGGCTACACCTTC. This encodes CASSYSPGNYGYTF.

The V call is TRBV14, the J call TRBJ1-2; D is ambiguous. The ends were cut back, 2 bases at V and 0 bases at J, with 7 bases in the middle. The CDR3 loop spans 14 amino acids. Germline V gives CDR1 SGHDN, CDR2 FVKESK. This CDR3 reads CASSQIGANYGYTF. CDR3 nucleotide sequence: TGTGCCAGCAGCCAAATCGGAGCTAACTATGGCTACACCTTC.

This rearrangement joins TRBV30 to TRBJ2-1; 8 bases map to TRBD2. Germline V gives CDR1 GTSNPN, CDR2 SVGIG (reference sequence). The J segment lost 0 bases and the V segment lost 5 bases, leaving 6 bases of the junction unmatched. The CDR3 is 15 amino acids. CDR3 loop: CAWVGGRSSYNEQFF. The CDR3 DNA sequence: TGTGCCTGGGTCGGCGGGAGGAGCTCCTACAATGAGCAGTTCTTC.

The sample holds one count of this clone. This sequence joins TRBV7-6 and TRBJ2-1; the match to TRBD2 covers 7 bases. Germline CDR1 reads SGHVS; CDR2 reads FNYEAQ. This CDR3 comprises 15 residues. V gave up 4 bases and J gave up 6 bases; unmatched junction bases: 9. The CDR3 nucleotides are TGTGCCAGCAGCTATGGGCGGGAGCGGGGCAATGAGCAGTTCTTC. This translates into CASSYGRERGNEQFF. Variable domain in full (rest from reference TRBV7-6 and TRBJ2-1): GAGVSQSPRYKVTKRGQDVALRCDPISGHVSLYWYRQALGQGPEFLTYFNYEAQQDKSGLPNDRFSAERPEGSISTLTIQRTEQRDSAMYRCASSYGRERGNEQFFGPGTRLTVL.

This clone was counted between two and nine times. V usage is TRBV2 and J usage is TRBJ1-2; 7 bases are shared with TRBD1. The CDR3 has 14 residues. Germline-derived CDR1 and CDR2 are SNHLY and FYNNEI. V lost 1 base and J lost 2; bases outside the gene matches: 1. In nucleotides, the CDR3 is TGTGCCAGCAGTGAAGACAGGGGCAACTATGGCTACACCTTC. Protein product: CASSEDRGNYGYTF.

This clone has just a few counts. The genes are TRBV6-1 and TRBJ2-2; 8 bases are shared with TRBD2. The CDR3 loop spans 19 amino acids. CDR1 and CDR2 (germline): MNHNS, SASEGT. J gave up 3 bases and V 2 bases, and 14 bases lay outside the gene matches. Written as DNA, the CDR3 is TGTGCCAGCAGTGAACGCCGACTAGCGTGGCAGACTTACACCGGGGAGCTGTTTTTT. It translates to CASSERRLAWQTYTGELFF.

The chain is built from TRBV7-9 and TRBJ1-6; perhaps TRBD1 as D (6 bases). V dropped 5 bases and J dropped 5 bases, with 13 bases sitting between them. The CDR3 sequence is 15 residues long. Per germline, CDR1 SEHNR and CDR2 FQNEAQ (reference sequence). The CDR3 protein is CASSTGQTDNSPLHF. The CDR3 DNA follows: TGTGCCAGCAGCACTGGACAGACCGATAATTCACCCCTCCACTTT. Drawing the rest from reference TRBV7-9 and TRBJ1-6, the complete variable domain is DTGVSQNPRHKITKRGQNVTFRCDPISEHNRLYWYRQTLGQGPEFLTYFQNEAQLEKSRLLSDRFSAERPKGSFSTLEIQRTEQGDSAMYLCASSTGQTDNSPLHFGNGTRLTVT.

This clone occurred once. This sequence joins TRBV18 and TRBJ2-3; D is unresolved. The CDR3 sequence is 15 residues long. The V and J ends lost 2 bases and 2 bases respectively, with 11 bases between them. The germline gives CDR1 KGHSH, CDR2 LQKENI. The CDR3 is CASSPGDSYTDTQYF. In DNA form, the CDR3 reads TGTGCCAGCTCACCAGGAGATTCTTACACAGATACGCAGTATTTT.

This clone was picked up one time. V gene TRBV2 combines with J gene TRBJ1-5; 10 positions agree with TRBD1. CDR3 length: 15 residues. Germline V gene data show CDR1 as SNHLY and CDR2 as FYNNEI. The junction had 7 bases not matched to a gene; V was cut back by 6 bases and J by 5 bases. The CDR3 protein is CASRSDRGRYQPQHF. As DNA, the CDR3 is TGTGCCAGCAGGTCAGACAGGGGGCGGTATCAGCCCCAGCATTTT.

CDR3 residues: CASSIDRGLGYTF. CDR3 coding DNA: TGTGCCAGCAGCATCGACAGGGGGCTGGGCTACACCTTC. The rearrangement links TRBV5-5 to TRBJ1-2; 10 bases fit TRBD1. J lost 8 bases, V lost 4 bases, and 5 bases had no gene match. Germline V gene data show CDR1 as SGHKS and CDR2 as YYEKEE (reference sequence). This CDR3 contains 13 residues.

The chain carries TRBV5-5 and TRBJ2-1, with 7 bases fitting TRBD2. V was clipped by 1 base and J by 10 bases; unmatched bases: 8. The germline V gene encodes CDR1 SGHKS and CDR2 YYEKEE (reference sequence). This CDR3 has 14 residues. CDR3 loop: CASSLKVEAGEQFF. In DNA form, the CDR3 reads TGTGCCAGCAGCTTGAAAGTAGAAGCGGGAGAGCAGTTCTTC. Together with reference TRBV5-5 and TRBJ2-1, the CDR3 gives the full variable domain: DAGVTQSPTHLIKTRGQQVTLRCSPISGHKSVSWYQQVLGQGPQFIFQYYEKEERGRGNFPDRFSARQFPNYSSELNVNALLLGDSALYLCASSLKVEAGEQFFGPGTRLTVL.

This chain joins TRBV3-1 (or the pseudogene TRBV3-2) and TRBJ1-1; tentative D call: TRBD1 (5 bases). V was trimmed by 7 bases and J by 0 bases, leaving 9 bases between them. Germline assignment: CDR1 LGHDT and CDR2 YNNKEL (reference sequence). The CDR3 is 13 residues long. The CDR3 protein is CASNQGMNTEAFF. The CDR3 bases are TGTGCCAGCAACCAGGGCATGAACACTGAAGCTTTCTTT.

The chain combines TRBV19 with TRBJ2-1; 9 nucleotides align to TRBD2. The V and J ends lost 2 bases and 8 bases, in that order; junction bases with no gene match: 13. Germline V gene data show CDR1 as LNHDA and CDR2 as SQIVND (reference sequence). The CDR3 has 17 amino acids. The CDR3 sequence is CASSIFRGAGGPHEQFF. CDR3 DNA sequence: TGTGCCAGTAGTATATTCCGGGGGGCGGGAGGGCCCCATGAGCAGTTCTTC.

The V call is TRBV19, the J call TRBJ2-1; 9 bases align to TRBD2. Germline V gene data show CDR1 as LNHDA and CDR2 as SQIVND (reference sequence). Trimming took 0 bases from V and 2 from J; bases not matched to a gene: 5. The CDR3 covers 17 residues. This CDR3 is CASSIEIAGAPYNEQFF. In DNA, the CDR3 is TGTGCCAGTAGTATAGAAATAGCGGGAGCCCCCTACAATGAGCAGTTCTTC.

The chain has TRBV7-9 and TRBJ1-3; D gene ambiguous. Trimming left V 4 bases short and J 2 bases short, with 12 bases between. The germline V gene has CDR1 SEHNR and CDR2 FQNEAQ (reference sequence). The CDR3 has 15 amino acids. The CDR3 protein is CASSSGGFAGNTIYF. The CDR3 region has the DNA TGTGCCAGCAGCTCAGGAGGGTTCGCTGGAAACACCATATATTTT.

The gene calls are TRBV5-8 and TRBJ1-5; 8 nucleotides agree with TRBD1. Per the germline V gene, CDR1 is SGHTS and CDR2 is YDEGEE. CDR3 length: 15 amino acids. J gave up 4 bases and V 4 bases, and 7 bases lay outside the gene matches. The DNA of the CDR3 is TGTGCCAGCAGCGAGGCGGGACAGGCAAATCAGCCCCAGCATTTT. It yields the protein CASSEAGQANQPQHF.

V is TRBV4-3 and J is TRBJ2-1; 14 nucleotides align to TRBD2. The V gene's germline CDR1 is LGHNA and CDR2 YSLEER. The CDR3 consists of 21 residues. V shed 3 bases, J shed 0 bases, and the junction held 13 bases outside the gene matches. CDR3 DNA sequence: TGCGCCAGCAGCCACTACGGACCGGGACTAGCGGGAGCGAGCTCCTACAATGAGCAGTTCTTC. Residues: CASSHYGPGLAGASSYNEQFF.

The V call is TRBV7-2, the J call TRBJ2-7, with unresolved D. Germline values: CDR1 SGHTA, CDR2 FQGNSA. The CDR3 loop spans 12 amino acids. The V gene lost 8 bases and the J gene lost 2 bases, with 10 bases spanning the gap. CDR3 nucleotide sequence: TGTGCCAGCGGCACAGAGACCTACGAGCAGTACTTC. This sequence encodes CASGTETYEQYF.

The V and J genes are TRBV21-1 and TRBJ2-3; the table's D call, TRBD2, was not checked against the DNA. TRBV21-1 is listed as a pseudogene. The CDR3 totals 17 residues. The CDR3 region is CASSKAPGLAGSHTQYF. The CDR3 bases are TGTGCCAGCAGCAAAGCGCCGGGACTAGCGGGATCACATACGCAGTATTTT.

The rearrangement joins TRBV28 to TRBJ1-1; a weak D match, TRBD1 (5 bases). Looked up from germline, CDR1 is MDHEN and CDR2 is SYDVKM. This CDR3 is 13 amino acids long. Trimming took off 2 bases at V and 5 bases at J, with 9 bases between the two ends. The CDR3 loop reads CASSLLGETEAFF. The CDR3 DNA follows: TGTGCCAGCAGTTTACTAGGGGAAACTGAAGCTTTCTTT.

This sequence joins TRBV7-9 and TRBJ2-1, with TRBD2 matching over 13 bases. The V segment lost 5 bases and the J segment 9 bases; nucleotides outside the gene matches: 7. CDR3 length equals 15 residues. The germline gives CDR1 SEHNR, CDR2 FQNEAQ (reference sequence). The CDR3 DNA reads TGTGCCAGCAGCCCCCGACTAGCGGGAGGTGGTGAGCAGTTCTTC. Residues: CASSPRLAGGGEQFF.

This chain uses TRBV4-3 with TRBJ2-7; 9 bases are shared with TRBD1. Germline assignment: CDR1 LGHNA and CDR2 YSLEER. The CDR3 spans 16 residues. V trimming: 3 bases; J trimming: 2 bases; junction bases outside the gene matches: 8. The CDR3 nucleotides read TGCGCCAGCAGCCACTTCTCGGACAGGGGTGCCTACGAGCAGTACTTC. It specifies CASSHFSDRGAYEQYF.

The rearrangement joins TRBV29-1 to TRBJ2-1, with 14 bases matching TRBD2. Germline V gene sequence: CDR1 SQVTM, CDR2 ANQGSEA. Trimming at V came to 6 bases and at J to 9 bases, leaving 1 base not matched to a gene. This CDR3 comprises 12 residues. Here the CDR3 reads CSVGLAGVEQFF. CDR3 coding DNA: TGCAGCGTGGGACTAGCGGGAGTTGAGCAGTTCTTC.

The J gene is TRBJ1-2, the V gene TRBV19; 7 bases line up with TRBD1. V lost 6 bases and J lost 6; bases outside the gene matches: 7. This CDR3 has 13 amino acids. Per the germline V gene, CDR1 is LNHDA and CDR2 is SQIVND (reference sequence). CDR3: CASSTNQGDGYTF. For the CDR3, the DNA is TGTGCCAGTAGCACTAACCAGGGGGATGGCTACACCTTC. Full variable domain (outside the CDR3, taken from reference TRBV19 and TRBJ1-2): DGGITQSPKYLFRKEGQNVTLSCEQNLNHDAMYWYRQDPGQGLRLIYYSQIVNDFQKGDIAEGYSVSREKKESFPLTVTSAQKNPTAFYLCASSTNQGDGYTFGSGTRLTVV.